Listed below are T cell receptor beta chains from one sample, sequenced in a study of naive and memory T cell subsets. TCRdb redid the calling of the UMI-ligation and nested PCR reads with MiXCR, one entry per CDR3 protein. The data hold under 25,000 distinct CDR3 sequences, with approximately 6% observed a single time. The sample was skin, taken from a tuberculin skin test site. The receptors here all came from an adult in good health. CDR3s include the opening cysteine and the closing phenylalanine or tryptophan. The order of the fields is V gene, J gene, clone size, D gene, CDR3 DNA, CDR3 protein. The D gene is left open where the match is weak. The listing skips clone size in some rows; elsewhere it reads once, few, many or a size class.

V gene: TRBV5-6
J gene: TRBJ2-1
clone size: -
D gene: -
CDR3 DNA: TGTGCCAGCAGCTTGATCTACAATGAGCAGTTCTTC
CDR3 protein: CASSLIYNEQFF

V gene: TRBV29-1
J gene: TRBJ2-2
clone size: -
D gene: -
CDR3 DNA: TGCAGCGTTGGGGGGGCGGGAACCGGGGAGCTGTTTTTT
CDR3 protein: CSVGGAGTGELFF

V gene: TRBV20-1
J gene: TRBJ2-3
clone size: many
D gene: TRBD2
CDR3 DNA: TGCAGTGCTAGAGATCTGGGAGGACGGGAGGTCGTCCAGGACTACGGCACAGATACGCAGTATTTT
CDR3 protein: CSARDLGGREVVQDYGTDTQYF

V gene: TRBV9
J gene: TRBJ2-7
clone size: many
D gene: TRBD2
CDR3 DNA: TGTGCCAGCAGCGTGGGGGGGAGTCGGTCCTACGAGCAGTACTTC
CDR3 protein: CASSVGGSRSYEQYF

V gene: TRBV5-1
J gene: TRBJ2-6
clone size: many
D gene: -
CDR3 DNA: TGCGCCAGCAGCTTCGAGGGAACTGGGGCCAACGTCCTGACTTTC
CDR3 protein: CASSFEGTGANVLTF

V gene: TRBV30
J gene: TRBJ2-2
clone size: many
D gene: -
CDR3 DNA: TGTGCCTGCTCCCGGGGGTTCTACACCGGGGAGCTGTTTTTT
CDR3 protein: CACSRGFYTGELFF

V gene: TRBV18
J gene: TRBJ1-1
clone size: many
D gene: -
CDR3 DNA: TGTGCCAGCTCACCACAGGGAAGGGTCACTGAAGCTTTCTTT
CDR3 protein: CASSPQGRVTEAFF

V gene: TRBV7-6
J gene: TRBJ1-4
clone size: few
D gene: TRBD1
CDR3 DNA: TGTGCCAGCAGCCCCCGACAGGGAGGAGGAGGTTTGGAAAAACTGTTTTTT
CDR3 protein: CASSPRQGGGGLEKLFF

V gene: TRBV20-1
J gene: TRBJ2-3
clone size: few
D gene: TRBD1
CDR3 DNA: TGCAGTGCCCCCGGGACAGGGAACACAGATACGCAGTATTTT
CDR3 protein: CSAPGTGNTDTQYF

V gene: TRBV5-1
J gene: TRBJ2-2
clone size: many
D gene: -
CDR3 DNA: TGCGCCAGCAGCTTCGGCGACACCGGGGAGCTGTTTTTT
CDR3 protein: CASSFGDTGELFF

V gene: TRBV6-6
J gene: TRBJ1-4
clone size: -
D gene: -
CDR3 DNA: TGTGCCAGCAGTTACTACCCGCACGGGGAAAAACTGTTTTTT
CDR3 protein: CASSYYPHGEKLFF

V gene: TRBV3-1
J gene: TRBJ1-1
clone size: many
D gene: -
CDR3 DNA: TGTGCCAGCAGTCCCGTTCCGGACACTGAAGCTTTCTTT
CDR3 protein: CASSPVPDTEAFF

V gene: TRBV7-9
J gene: TRBJ2-1
clone size: -
D gene: -
CDR3 DNA: TGTGCCAGCAGCGTAGGAATAAGCTCCTACAATGAGCAGTTCTTC
CDR3 protein: CASSVGISSYNEQFF

V gene: TRBV19
J gene: TRBJ2-3
clone size: many
D gene: TRBD2
CDR3 DNA: TGTGCCAGTAGTATACAAGCGGGGCGGACAGATACGCAGTATTTT
CDR3 protein: CASSIQAGRTDTQYF

V gene: TRBV24-1
J gene: TRBJ2-3
clone size: many
D gene: -
CDR3 DNA: TGTGCCACCTCCGATTTTCAGACAGATACGCAGTATTTT
CDR3 protein: CATSDFQTDTQYF

V gene: TRBV28
J gene: TRBJ1-2
clone size: many
D gene: -
CDR3 DNA: TGTGCCAGCAGTCCCGCCCCCCCCTATGGCTACACCTTC
CDR3 protein: CASSPAPPYGYTF

V gene: TRBV5-6
J gene: TRBJ2-3
clone size: few
D gene: -
CDR3 DNA: TGTGCCAGCAGCTTCGTTCTTAGGGATACGCAGTATTTT
CDR3 protein: CASSFVLRDTQYF

V gene: TRBV27
J gene: TRBJ2-7
clone size: medium-sized
D gene: -
CDR3 DNA: TGTGCCAGCAGTTTGGTAGGGGTGGGCCCCACCTACGAGCAGTACTTC
CDR3 protein: CASSLVGVGPTYEQYF

V gene: TRBV6-5
J gene: TRBJ2-2
clone size: medium-sized
D gene: -
CDR3 DNA: TGTGCCAGCAGTTTGACAGATAGGAGCGGGGAGCTGTTTTTT
CDR3 protein: CASSLTDRSGELFF

V gene: TRBV20-1
J gene: TRBJ1-1
clone size: many
D gene: -
CDR3 DNA: TGCAGTGCTAGAGAACCCGGTCGCACTGAAGCTTTCTTT
CDR3 protein: CSAREPGRTEAFF

V gene: TRBV19
J gene: TRBJ1-2
clone size: few
D gene: -
CDR3 DNA: TGTGCCAGTGGCCCGGCCCGTCGTGGCTACACCTTC
CDR3 protein: CASGPARRGYTF

V gene: TRBV9
J gene: TRBJ2-5
clone size: many
D gene: -
CDR3 DNA: TGTGCCAGCAGCGTAAGGGTGACGGCCGAGGTGGAGACCCAGTACTTC
CDR3 protein: CASSVRVTAEVETQYF

V gene: TRBV7-2
J gene: TRBJ2-2
clone size: many
D gene: -
CDR3 DNA: TGTGCCAGCAGCTCACTTGGCGGTTTCACCGGGGAGCTGTTTTTT
CDR3 protein: CASSSLGGFTGELFF

V gene: TRBV4-1
J gene: TRBJ1-1
clone size: few
D gene: -
CDR3 DNA: TGCGCCAGCAGCCAAGTGCCTCTCAAGAACACTGAAGCTTTCTTT
CDR3 protein: CASSQVPLKNTEAFF

V gene: TRBV29-1
J gene: TRBJ2-1
clone size: large
D gene: -
CDR3 DNA: TGCAGCGTTGAAGACCCGGGCTGGAGCTCCTACAATGAGCAGTTCTTC
CDR3 protein: CSVEDPGWSSYNEQFF

V gene: TRBV10-3
J gene: TRBJ2-3
clone size: -
D gene: -
CDR3 DNA: TGTGCCATCAGGGGACGGTCGGCAGATACGCAGTATTTT
CDR3 protein: CAIRGRSADTQYF

V gene: TRBV28
J gene: TRBJ1-1
clone size: many
D gene: -
CDR3 DNA: TGTGCCAGCACTAGGGGGGGGCCGGCCACTGAAGCTTTCTTT
CDR3 protein: CASTRGGPATEAFF

V gene: TRBV27
J gene: TRBJ2-1
clone size: many
D gene: TRBD2
CDR3 DNA: TGTGCCAGCAGTCCCTCCCCCAGCGGGAGTTACAATGAGCAGTTCTTC
CDR3 protein: CASSPSPSGSYNEQFF

V gene: TRBV20-1
J gene: TRBJ2-5
clone size: many
D gene: TRBD2
CDR3 DNA: TGCAGTGCTACTCTAGCGGGACGGCGGGAGACCCAGTACTTC
CDR3 protein: CSATLAGRRETQYF

V gene: TRBV7-9
J gene: TRBJ2-1
clone size: -
D gene: -
CDR3 DNA: TGTGCCAGCAGCTTAGGGGGCGGGGTGGCCTACAATGAGCAGTTCTTC
CDR3 protein: CASSLGGGVAYNEQFF

V gene: TRBV9
J gene: TRBJ1-4
clone size: -
D gene: -
CDR3 DNA: TGTGCCAGCAGCCTTGGGACTGGCGGTGAAAAACTGTTTTTT
CDR3 protein: CASSLGTGGEKLFF

V gene: TRBV10-1
J gene: TRBJ2-1
clone size: many
D gene: TRBD2
CDR3 DNA: TGCGCCAGCATCCTACCCCGACGGGGACTAGCGGGAGAAGGTGAGCAGTTCTTC
CDR3 protein: CASILPRRGLAGEGEQFF

V gene: TRBV5-1
J gene: TRBJ2-1
clone size: -
D gene: -
CDR3 DNA: TGCGCCAGCAGCGTGGAGGGGCAGGGCCCGTTCTTC
CDR3 protein: CASSVEGQGPFF

V gene: TRBV4-2
J gene: TRBJ1-5
clone size: -
D gene: TRBD1
CDR3 DNA: TGTGCCAGCAGCCAAATGGAACAGGGGGCGTTTCAGCCCCAGCATTTT
CDR3 protein: CASSQMEQGAFQPQHF

V gene: TRBV7-6
J gene: TRBJ2-1
clone size: few
D gene: TRBD2
CDR3 DNA: TGTGCCAGCAGCTTAGGTCTAGCGGGGAACTCCTACAATGAGCAGTTCTTC
CDR3 protein: CASSLGLAGNSYNEQFF

V gene: TRBV29-1
J gene: TRBJ1-5
clone size: many
D gene: -
CDR3 DNA: TGCAGCGTTGTACAGGGTGGAGATAGCAATCAGCCCCAGCATTTT
CDR3 protein: CSVVQGGDSNQPQHF

V gene: TRBV20-1
J gene: TRBJ2-1
clone size: -
D gene: TRBD2
CDR3 DNA: TGCAGTGCTAGAGTGCTAGCGGGGCACCCGGGGGAGCAGTTCTTC
CDR3 protein: CSARVLAGHPGEQFF